This T cell receptor beta chain was identified in a study of T cells in Graves' hyperthyroidism and ophthalmopathy (dated by TCRdb to about 2019). Background for the entire study: Peripheral blood samples were taken at initial diagnosis, before any treatment was given. To identify distinguishing TCR V-J signatures, a discovery cohort of some 99 patients was used, comprising under 45 with Graves' ophthalmopathy and under 60 with stable Graves' hyperthyroidism. Whether ophthalmopathy could be predicted prospectively was tested in an independent validation cohort made up of approximately 19 hyperthyroidism patients plus 17 patients who later progressed to ophthalmopathy. The 100 discovery patients were randomly divided into training and test sets at a 7:3 ratio. The study also compared thyroid tissue and blood T-cell repertoires from roughly six Graves' hyperthyroidism patients. Once sampling was done, hyperthyroidism patients were given methimazole at a starting dose of 30 mg daily, whereas ophthalmopathy patients were given high-dose intravenous methylprednisolone. The paper describes TCR Vbeta CDR3 sequencing of about 140 peripheral blood samples, made up of roughly 45 ophthalmopathy patients, around 73 hyperthyroidism patients and 17 progressor patients. What the research found in general, with its limitations: Ophthalmopathy was separated from stable hyperthyroidism by a 13 V-J signature model, with around 90% sensitivity and about 84% specificity obtained in cross-validation and 80%/75% obtained in testing. In validation, the model predicted progression to ophthalmopathy with around 71% sensitivity and approximately 78% specificity, a median of 6.5 months before onset. Blood samples also contained most of the expanded thyroid clonotypes (frequency above 0.001), which suggests that blood repertoires may reflect thyroid immune responses. Sample size was not statistically predetermined, and investigators were not blinded to group allocation.

The TCR beta CDR3 regions were amplified from RNA transcripts. The first round of RT-PCR for the TCR CDR3 was performed with the HTBI primer set and the Qiagen OneStep RT-PCR kit. Libraries were constructed in a second round of multiplex PCR, after which size selection and purification were performed. The libraries were sequenced on an Illumina HiSeq2000 using paired-end 100 bp reads. In the authors' own workflow: SOAPnuke was used to process the raw data, removing reads that contained adapters or uncalled bases, had a mean Phred below 15, or lacked an exact match to the constant primer or identifier. COPE v1.2.5 was used to merge high-quality paired reads, and clonotypes were defined as unique nucleotide sequences. MiTCR v1.1 was used to align the clonotypes against IMGT TRBV, TRBD and TRBJ reference segments. Only V-J combinations with frequency above 0.0001, covering 98% to 99.2% of repertoires, were analysed. The TCS score was defined as F50 (clonal expansion) divided by E x V (chaos), with BLOSUM62-based TCRdist calculated between CDR3 peptides within each V-J. Welch's t-statistics and random forest reduced several hundred V-J features to 13, which were used in a naive Bayes classifier (R e1071). TCRdb reworked the public reads: Q25 trimming with fastp, MiXCR clone assembly, productive beta chains retained. Rows are unified per CDR3 protein, each entry keeping the most common DNA and genes. Here the V and J calls rest on TCRdb's processing, not on the authors' analysis. Counted in this sample were over 200,000 distinct CDR3 sequences; about 17% of them appeared once. The ten largest clones capture about 45% of the sample.

Graves' hyperthyroidism was defined as stable when no progression to ophthalmopathy occurred over 18 months of follow-up. Hyperthyroidism patients were newly diagnosed, with disease duration under 2 months, and aged 18 to 65 years. Any patient with an uncontrolled infection, another autoimmune disease, pregnancy or lactation was excluded. Clinical symptoms, serum thyroxine and TRAb, thyroid ultrasound, and orbital computed tomography formed the basis for the diagnoses. Ficoll-Paque density gradient centrifugation was used to isolate PBMCs from 9.5 to 10 ml of fresh peripheral blood. Trizol reagent was used to extract total RNA, and RNA quality was then checked on an Agilent 2100 Bioanalyzer. To note about this clonotype: Its antigen has not been determined. The junction does not match germline at one end; this may be a read error.

Its CDR3 holds 15 amino acids, cysteine through phenylalanine. Kept here is only the CDR3 DNA, which spans 45 bases and is read in frame from base 1. The germline V gene gives CDR1 as MDHEN and CDR2 as SYDVKM. The sample consisted of blood. The sequence links TRBV28 to TRBJ1-2; the D gene is not confidently resolved. The source is a man aged 35 to 55 with Graves' hyperthyroidism. The DNA reads TGTGCCAGCAGTTTATTAGACGGTTGGGGTTATGACTACACCTTC. Translated, this gives CASSLLDGWGYDYTF.